Each of the 15 T cell receptor beta chains below was sequenced from the same sample in a study of glioma-infiltrating T cells. The iRepertoire nested amplicon-rescue multiplex PCR amplified TCR alpha and beta CDR3s from RNA. TCRdb independently ran MiXCR on the multiplex PCR reads; one entry per CDR3 protein. This table has approximately 190,000 distinct CDR3 sequences, 32% appearing once. Specimen: glioma tissue, nonneoplastic brain tissue, or PBMCs (not recorded which). These receptors all stem from a human donor with low-grade glioma or glioblastoma, undergoing nonglioma brain surgery, or in good health (not recorded which).

There are many counts of this clonotype. The CDR3 nucleotides read TGCGCCAGCAGCCGCGGACTGATTAGCTCCTACGAGCAGTACTTC. Residues: CASSRGLISSYEQYF. This chain uses TRBV4-1 with TRBJ2-7, with TRBD2 as a possible D gene (5 bases). Germline V gene data show CDR1 as MGHRA and CDR2 as YSYEKL. Trimming left V 4 bases short and J 0 bases short, with 13 bases between. CDR3 length: 15 residues.

This clonotype was observed at least ten times. The chain couples TRBV6-5 to TRBJ2-1, with D tentatively TRBD2 (6 bases). Trimming pared 2 bases from V and 4 bases from J, leaving 12 bases between. In germline, CDR1 is MNHEY, CDR2 SVGAGI. This CDR3 is 15 amino acids long. DNA of the CDR3: TGTGCCAGCAGTTACCGGGGGTTGGGGTACAATGAGCAGTTCTTC. Translation gives CASSYRGLGYNEQFF.

This clonotype has a count of ten or more. The chain carries TRBV28 and TRBJ2-3; 11 positions match TRBD2. The CDR3 totals 16 residues. Germline V gives CDR1 MDHEN, CDR2 SYDVKM. The V segment lost 5 bases and the J segment 0 bases; nucleotides outside the gene matches: 4. CDR3 in amino acids: CASSTRTSGSTDTQYF. The CDR3, as DNA: TGTGCCAGCAGTACCCGGACTAGCGGGAGCACAGATACGCAGTATTTT.

Note on this clonotype: A read error is possible here, since a much larger clone lies one base away. V and J are TRBV19 and TRBJ2-1, with D perhaps given as TRBD1 or TRBD2 (5 bases each). Germline CDR1 is LNHDA and CDR2 is SQIVND (reference sequence). This CDR3 region has 17 residues. Trimming shortened V by 9 bases and J by 0 bases, and 21 bases separated the two germline ends. DNA for the CDR3: TGTGCCAGGAAAAATGGGACGGACGCCAGCTCCTACAATGAGCAGTTCTTC. Its protein is CARKNGTDASSYNEQFF.

About this clonotype: Germline is not matched at one junction end, which may reflect a read error. V is TRBV27 and J is TRBJ2-1; D is unresolved. This CDR3 is built from 12 residues. Germline V CDR1 and CDR2: MNHEY, SMNVEV (reference sequence). The CDR3 region is CASSTDGNEKFF. CDR3 nucleotide sequence: TGTGCCAGCTCAACAGATGGCAATGAGAAGTTCTTC.

In regard to this clonotype: A read error may be the cause here, since a much bigger clone is one base away. No conserved phenylalanine or tryptophan is present at the end of the CDR3, so a read error is the likely explanation. CDR3 coding DNA: TGCGCCAGCAGCCAAGTGGGGTACTCCTACAATGAGCAGTTCCTC. Its protein product is CASSQVGYSYNEQFL. The chain links TRBV4-3 to TRBJ2-1; D remains unclear. CDR3 length: 15 residues. Trimming left V 1 base short and J 0 bases short, with 7 bases between. Germline V gives CDR1 LGHNA, CDR2 YSLEER.

In this sample, this clonotype turned up once. A much larger clone lies a single base off, so this may be a read error. The chain employs TRBV6-2 or TRBV6-3 and TRBJ2-7; TRBD2 matches 9 bases. The length of the CDR3 is 15 residues. Germline V CDR1 and CDR2: MNHEY, SVGEGT. J was trimmed by 8 bases and V by 4 bases; bases with no gene match: 12. CDR3 protein: CASSLSLAGYPKQYF. The CDR3 coding sequence is TGTGCCAGCAGTTTATCCCTAGCGGGATATCCCAAGCAGTACTTC.

This clonotype was recorded at least ten times. The gene calls are TRBV28 and TRBJ1-5; a possible D gene is TRBD1 (6 bases). The germline V and J ends were trimmed by 6 bases and 4 bases, with 13 bases remaining between them. The CDR3 has 14 amino acids. Germline CDR1 reads MDHEN; CDR2 reads SYDVKM. The CDR3 DNA reads TGTGCCAGCAGACGCACAGGGATAAATCAGCCCCAGCATTTT. Translation gives CASRRTGINQPQHF.

Concerning this clonotype itself: The junction and the germline gene differ at one end; a read error may be behind it. This chain uses TRBV12-3 or TRBV12-4 with TRBJ1-2, with TRBD1 as a possible D gene (5 bases). The CDR3 covers 13 residues. The CDR3 loop is CANSSGLNYGYTF. Written as DNA, the CDR3 is TGTGCCAACAGTTCGGGACTAAACTATGGCTACACCTTC.

This clonotype has just one count. The V call is TRBV5-5, the J call TRBJ1-1; TRBD1 is a possible D gene (6 bases). Trimming pared 4 bases from V and 9 bases from J, leaving 19 bases between. This CDR3 is 14 amino acids long. The germline gives CDR1 SGHKS, CDR2 YYEKEE (reference sequence). The CDR3 nucleotides are TGTGCCAGCAGCCAGACTACAGGGAGTCGCAAAGCTTTCTTT. It is translated as CASSQTTGSRKAFF. Drawing the rest from reference TRBV5-5 and TRBJ1-1, the complete variable domain is DAGVTQSPTHLIKTRGQQVTLRCSPISGHKSVSWYQQVLGQGPQFIFQYYEKEERGRGNFPDRFSARQFPNYSSELNVNALLLGDSALYLCASSQTTGSRKAFFGQGTRLTVV.

In its sample, this clonotype was seen many times. The chain recombines TRBV20-1 with TRBJ2-7; 8 nucleotides agree with TRBD2. CDR1 is DFQATT, CDR2 SNEGSKA, per germline (reference sequence). The length of the CDR3 is 16 residues. V lost 2 bases and J lost 3; bases outside the gene matches: 12. The CDR3 DNA is TGCAGTGCTAGAACTCTACTAGCGGCCAATAGCTACGAGCAGTACTTC. Protein product: CSARTLLAANSYEQYF.

This chain uses TRBV4-3 with TRBJ1-1; a weak D match, TRBD1 (5 bases). Germline assignment: CDR1 LGHNA and CDR2 YSLEER. The CDR3 consists of 17 residues. The ends were cut back, 7 bases at V and 6 bases at J, with 27 bases in the middle. In nucleotides, the CDR3 is TGCGCCAGCACCTCAGATGGAGGGGCAGGCATCGTCGCTGAAGCTTTCTTT. Residues: CASTSDGGAGIVAEAFF.

This clonotype was recorded a few times. The rearrangement uses TRBV9 and TRBJ2-4, with TRBD2 as a possible D gene (5 bases). Germline V gene data show CDR1 as SGDLS and CDR2 as YYNGEE. Trimming left V 3 bases short and J 0 bases short, with 13 bases between. The CDR3 covers 16 residues. CDR3 sequence (DNA): TGTGCCAGCAGCGGAGGGAGTGGGTTAGCCAAAAACATTCAGTACTTC. It codes for CASSGGSGLAKNIQYF.

The sample holds many counts of this clonotype. The chain has TRBV6-1 and TRBJ2-7; TRBD2 agrees at 11 bases. The ends lost 1 base at V and 2 bases at J; junction bases unmatched: 1. Germline CDR1 and CDR2: MNHNS and SASEGT. CDR3 length equals 15 residues. The CDR3 is CASSEELAGAYEQYF. CDR3 in DNA: TGTGCCAGCAGTGAAGAACTAGCGGGAGCCTACGAGCAGTACTTC.

This clonotype was recorded many times. V is TRBV11-2 and J is TRBJ2-1; D not certain. The germline gives CDR1 SGHAT, CDR2 FQNNGV. Trimming took 5 bases from V and 7 from J, leaving 9 bases between them. The CDR3 consists of 12 residues. The CDR3 is CASSDRGNEQFF. DNA of the CDR3: TGTGCCAGCAGCGACCGTGGGAATGAGCAGTTCTTC.